This TCR beta chain derives from a study of T cells expressing NK-cell markers. Study outcomes and limitations: HCMV specificity of the expanded NKG2C+ T cell clones stayed unclear. The dominant NKG2C+ clonotypes represented about 1.0-7.5% of CD8+ T cells in several donors.

As concerns this clonotype: Antigen unknown.

With UMIs, 5'RACE template switching was used to make TCR beta cDNA. TCRdb reprocessed the 5' RACE reads, keeping one entry per CDR3 protein, no DNA. The table for this sample gives under 500,000 distinct CDR3 sequences. In germline, CDR1 is DFQATT, CDR2 SNEGSKA (reference sequence). This CDR3 is built from 15 residues. Input material: blood T cells: a sorted CD56 or NKG2C T cell subset, CD4+ or CD8+ T cells, or bulk PBMC T cells (not recorded which). The sequence was obtained from a woman between 18 and 70 years old in good health. The chain recombines TRBV20-1 with TRBJ2-2. CDR3 in amino acids: CSAREAFPNTGELFF.